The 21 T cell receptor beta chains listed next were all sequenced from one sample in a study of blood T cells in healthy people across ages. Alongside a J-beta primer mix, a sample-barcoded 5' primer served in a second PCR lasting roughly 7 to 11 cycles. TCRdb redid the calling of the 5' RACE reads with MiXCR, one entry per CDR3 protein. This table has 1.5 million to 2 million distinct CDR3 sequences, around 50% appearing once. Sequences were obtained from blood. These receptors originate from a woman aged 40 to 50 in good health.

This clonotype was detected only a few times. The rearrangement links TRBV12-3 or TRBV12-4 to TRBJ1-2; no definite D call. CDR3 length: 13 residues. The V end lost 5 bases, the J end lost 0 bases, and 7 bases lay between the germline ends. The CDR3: CASSPEANYGYTF. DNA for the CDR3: TGTGCCAGCAGTCCCGAGGCTAACTATGGCTACACCTTC.

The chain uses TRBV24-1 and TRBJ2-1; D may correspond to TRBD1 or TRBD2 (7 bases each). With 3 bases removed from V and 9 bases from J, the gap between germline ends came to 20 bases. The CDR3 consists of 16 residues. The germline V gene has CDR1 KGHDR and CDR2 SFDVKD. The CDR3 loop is CATSDLPLGEGAEQFF. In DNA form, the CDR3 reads TGTGCCACCAGTGATCTACCCCTCGGGGAGGGGGCTGAGCAGTTCTTC.

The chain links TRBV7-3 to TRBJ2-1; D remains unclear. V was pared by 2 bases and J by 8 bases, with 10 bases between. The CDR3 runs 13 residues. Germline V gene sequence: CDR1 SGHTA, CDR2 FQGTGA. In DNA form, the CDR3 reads TGTGCCAGCAGCTTACGGGCCTGGGATGAGCAGTTCTTC. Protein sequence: CASSLRAWDEQFF.

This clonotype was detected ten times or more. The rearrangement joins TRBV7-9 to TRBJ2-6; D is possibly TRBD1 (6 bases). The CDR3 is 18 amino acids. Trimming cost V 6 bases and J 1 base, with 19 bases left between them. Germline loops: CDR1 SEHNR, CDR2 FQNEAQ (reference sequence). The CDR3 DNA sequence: TGTGCCAGCAGGGCTATGAGGACAGTAATATCTGGGGCCAACGTCCTGACTTTC. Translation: CASRAMRTVISGANVLTF.

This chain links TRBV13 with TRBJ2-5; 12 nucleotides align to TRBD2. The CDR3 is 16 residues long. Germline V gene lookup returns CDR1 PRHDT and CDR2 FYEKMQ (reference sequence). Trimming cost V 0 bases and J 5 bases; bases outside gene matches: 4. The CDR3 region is CASSLGTSGGLETQYF. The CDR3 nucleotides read TGTGCCAGCAGCTTAGGAACTAGCGGGGGGCTGGAGACCCAGTACTTC.

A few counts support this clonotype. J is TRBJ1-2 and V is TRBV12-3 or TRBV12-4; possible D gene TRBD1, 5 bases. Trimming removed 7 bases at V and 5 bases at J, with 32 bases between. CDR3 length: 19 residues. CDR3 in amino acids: CASNAEVVPGLGVYYGYTF. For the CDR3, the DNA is TGTGCCAGCAACGCTGAAGTAGTACCCGGGCTAGGGGTCTATTATGGCTACACCTTC.

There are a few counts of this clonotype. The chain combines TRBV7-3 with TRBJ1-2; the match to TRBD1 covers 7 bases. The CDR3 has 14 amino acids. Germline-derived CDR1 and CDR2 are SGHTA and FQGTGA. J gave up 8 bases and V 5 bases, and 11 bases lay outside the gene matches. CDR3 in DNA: TGTGCCAGCAGCCGCACAGGGGCCGAGGGAGGCTACACCTTC. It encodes CASSRTGAEGGYTF.

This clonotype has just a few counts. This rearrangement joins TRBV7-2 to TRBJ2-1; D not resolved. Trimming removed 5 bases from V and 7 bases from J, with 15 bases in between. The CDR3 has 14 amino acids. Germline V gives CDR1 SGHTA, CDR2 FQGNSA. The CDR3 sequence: CASSRRDSWNEQFF. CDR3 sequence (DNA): TGTGCCAGCAGCCGTAGGGATTCGTGGAATGAGCAGTTCTTC.

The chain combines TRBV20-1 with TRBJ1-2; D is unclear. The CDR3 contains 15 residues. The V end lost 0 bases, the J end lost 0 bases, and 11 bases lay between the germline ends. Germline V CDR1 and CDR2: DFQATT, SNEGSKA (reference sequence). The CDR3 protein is CSARDSRNANYGYTF. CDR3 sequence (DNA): TGCAGTGCTAGAGACAGTCGAAATGCTAACTATGGCTACACCTTC.

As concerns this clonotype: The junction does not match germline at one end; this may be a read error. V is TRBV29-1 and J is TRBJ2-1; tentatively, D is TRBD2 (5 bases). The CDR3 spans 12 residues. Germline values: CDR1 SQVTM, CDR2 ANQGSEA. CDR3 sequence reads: CSVEVGIDEQFF. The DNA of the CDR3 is TGTAGCGTTGAAGTAGGGATCGACGAGCAGTTCTTC.

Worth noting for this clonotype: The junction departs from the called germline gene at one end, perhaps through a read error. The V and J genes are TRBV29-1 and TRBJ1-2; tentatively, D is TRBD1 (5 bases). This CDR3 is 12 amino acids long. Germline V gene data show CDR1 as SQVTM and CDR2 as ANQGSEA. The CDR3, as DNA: TGCGGCGTTAGCGGGGGAAACTATGGCTACACCTTC. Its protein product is CGVSGGNYGYTF.

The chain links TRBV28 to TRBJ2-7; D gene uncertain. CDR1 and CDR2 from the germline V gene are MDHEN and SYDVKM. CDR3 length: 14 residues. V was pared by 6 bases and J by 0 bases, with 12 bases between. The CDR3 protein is CASRRPTDSYEQYF. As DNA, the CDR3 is TGTGCCAGCAGGCGCCCGACGGACTCCTACGAGCAGTACTTC.

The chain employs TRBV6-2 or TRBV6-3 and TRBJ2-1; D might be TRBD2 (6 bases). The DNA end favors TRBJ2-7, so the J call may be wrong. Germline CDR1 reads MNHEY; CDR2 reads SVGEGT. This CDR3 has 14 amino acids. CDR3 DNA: TGTGCCACTAACCTAGCGAGCTCCTACAATGAGCAGTACTTC. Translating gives CATNLASSYNEQYF.

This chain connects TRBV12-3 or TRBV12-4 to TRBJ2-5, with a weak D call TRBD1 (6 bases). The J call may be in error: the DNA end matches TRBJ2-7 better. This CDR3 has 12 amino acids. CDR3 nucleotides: TGTGCCAGCAGTAGGGACATGGGCGAGCAGTACTTC. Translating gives CASSRDMGEQYF.

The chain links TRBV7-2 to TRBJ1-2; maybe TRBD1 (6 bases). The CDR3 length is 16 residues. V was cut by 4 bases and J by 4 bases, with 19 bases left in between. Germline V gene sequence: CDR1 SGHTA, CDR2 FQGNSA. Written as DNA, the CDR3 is TGTGCCAGCAGCTCCCCCGAGAGGGGGGCGTCCTATGGCTACACCTTC. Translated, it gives CASSSPERGASYGYTF.

CDR3 sequence reads: CASSLVTSGQETQYF. In nucleotides, the CDR3 is TGTGCCAGCAGCTTAGTGACTAGCGGACAAGAGACCCAGTACTTC. The rearrangement joins TRBV11-2 to TRBJ2-5; 9 bases agree with TRBD2. The germline V gene has CDR1 SGHAT and CDR2 FQNNGV. With 1 base clipped from V and 2 bases from J, the junction kept 2 bases outside the gene matches. The length of the CDR3 is 15 residues.

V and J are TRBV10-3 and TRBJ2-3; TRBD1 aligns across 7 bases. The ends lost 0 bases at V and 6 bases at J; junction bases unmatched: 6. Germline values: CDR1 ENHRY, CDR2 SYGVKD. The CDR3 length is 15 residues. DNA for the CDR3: TGTGCCATCAGTGAGTCAGAAGGGGGCAGTGATACGCAGTATTTT. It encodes CAISESEGGSDTQYF.

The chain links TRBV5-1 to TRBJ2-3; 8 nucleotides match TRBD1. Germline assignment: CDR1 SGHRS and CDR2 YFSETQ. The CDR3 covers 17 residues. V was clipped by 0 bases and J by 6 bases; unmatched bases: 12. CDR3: CASSLGGPGGHLDTQYF. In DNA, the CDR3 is TGCGCCAGCAGCTTGGGAGGGCCAGGGGGCCACCTGGATACGCAGTATTTT.

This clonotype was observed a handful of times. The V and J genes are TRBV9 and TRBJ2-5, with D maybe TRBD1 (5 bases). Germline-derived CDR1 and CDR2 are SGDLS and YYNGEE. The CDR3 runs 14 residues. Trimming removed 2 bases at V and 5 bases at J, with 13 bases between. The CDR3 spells CASSVGRVDETQYF. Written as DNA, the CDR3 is TGTGCCAGCAGCGTCGGCAGGGTCGATGAGACCCAGTACTTC.

CDR3 nucleotide sequence: TGCGCCAGCAGCTTCGTAAGACTAGCGGGCCCCGCCGACCAAGAGACCCAGTACTTC. As protein: CASSFVRLAGPADQETQYF. The rearrangement uses TRBV5-1 and TRBJ2-5, with 10 nucleotides matching TRBD2. The CDR3 is 19 amino acids. J lost 0 bases, V lost 2 bases, and 13 bases had no gene match. CDR1 and CDR2 from the germline V gene are SGHRS and YFSETQ.

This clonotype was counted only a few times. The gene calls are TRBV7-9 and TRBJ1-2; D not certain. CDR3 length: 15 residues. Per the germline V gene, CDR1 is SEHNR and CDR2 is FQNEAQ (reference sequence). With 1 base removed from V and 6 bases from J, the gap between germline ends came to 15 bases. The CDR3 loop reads CASSLGSDLRNGYTF. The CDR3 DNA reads TGTGCCAGCAGCTTAGGGTCTGACCTTAGGAATGGCTACACCTTC.